This passage covers 30 T cell receptor beta chains from one sample sequenced in a study of identical twins. MiXCR, applied by TCRdb to the 5' RACE reads, yields one record per CDR3 protein. The sample has about 470,000 distinct CDR3 sequences, about 24% seen once; the top ten hold roughly 2.8%. Separately, the same data were catalogued under a study of T cells expressing NK-cell markers.

The material sequenced was CD4+ T cells sorted from blood. Receptor source: a woman aged 18 to 35 in good health.

The rearrangement uses TRBV20-1 and TRBJ2-1; D gene unclear. With 5 bases removed from V and 5 bases from J, the gap between germline ends came to 13 bases. The CDR3 is made up of 13 amino acids. Looked up from germline, CDR1 is DFQATT and CDR2 is SNEGSKA (reference sequence). CDR3 protein: CSAPRHQDNEQFF. Here the CDR3 DNA reads TGCAGTGCTCCCCGCCACCAGGACAATGAGCAGTTCTTC.

This clonotype was observed a few times. J is TRBJ2-2 and V is TRBV12-3 or TRBV12-4, with TRBD1 matching 11 bases. The V gene end was trimmed by 8 bases and the J gene end by 6 bases; junction bases not matched to a gene: 11. CDR3 size: 16 residues. The CDR3 DNA reads TGTGCCAGCTGTCTTCATGGGACAGGGGGATCCGGGGAGCTGTTTTTT. It codes for CASCLHGTGGSGELFF.

The genes are TRBV24-1 and TRBJ2-2; D is perhaps TRBD1 or TRBD2 (5 bases each). Trimming left V 9 bases short and J 3 bases short, with 10 bases between. Germline CDR1 KGHDR, CDR2 SFDVKD. This CDR3 has 13 residues. CDR3 residues: CATSGTDTGELFF. DNA of the CDR3: TGTGCCACCTCTGGGACCGACACCGGGGAGCTGTTTTTT.

The chain carries TRBV12-3 or TRBV12-4 and TRBJ1-5; D is uncertain. This CDR3 comprises 13 residues. V dropped 4 bases and J dropped 7 bases, with 11 bases sitting between them. The CDR3 nucleotides read TGTGCCAGCAGTTACGGGTCCCAGCAGCCCCAGCATTTT. It codes for CASSYGSQQPQHF.

This clonotype was seen a handful of times. The V and J genes are TRBV3-1 and TRBJ2-7; D perhaps matches TRBD1 (5 bases). There are 11 residues in the CDR3. Looked up from germline, CDR1 is LGHDT and CDR2 is YNNKEL (reference sequence). V was clipped by 6 bases and J by 9 bases, with 12 bases between them. The chain's CDR3 is CASSPGHAQYF. The CDR3 nucleotides are TGTGCCAGCAGTCCTGGACACGCGCAGTACTTC.

This clonotype occurred many times. The chain combines TRBV12-3 or TRBV12-4 with TRBJ1-2; 7 bases line up with TRBD1. J was trimmed by 8 bases and V by 3 bases; bases with no gene match: 3. CDR3 length: 12 residues. This chain's CDR3 is CASSFTGVGYTF. The DNA of the CDR3 is TGTGCCAGCAGTTTCACAGGGGTAGGCTACACCTTC.

This chain connects TRBV7-2 to TRBJ2-7; 8 nucleotides match TRBD1. The CDR3 loop spans 16 amino acids. From germline, CDR1 is SGHTA and CDR2 FQGNSA. The V gene end was trimmed by 5 bases and the J gene end by 0 bases; junction bases not matched to a gene: 9. The CDR3 loop is CASSRQQGGGSYEQYF. CDR3 DNA: TGTGCCAGCAGCCGTCAACAGGGGGGCGGCTCCTACGAGCAGTACTTC.

This clonotype has only a few counts. The chain employs TRBV5-1 and TRBJ2-2; D perhaps matches TRBD1 (6 bases). V lost 3 bases to trimming and J lost 13 bases, with 19 bases between them. There are 14 residues in the CDR3. Per the germline V gene, CDR1 is SGHRS and CDR2 is YFSETQ. The CDR3 DNA reads as TGCGCCAGCAGCTCAACAAGCTTACAGGGCGCGCTGTTTTTT. Translating it yields CASSSTSLQGALFF.

The J gene is TRBJ2-2, the V gene TRBV9, with TRBD2 matching 11 bases. V shed 6 bases and J 7 bases; nucleotides not matched to a gene: 11. CDR1 is SGDLS and CDR2 is YYNGEE in the germline V gene. CDR3 length: 16 amino acids. The CDR3 region has the DNA TGTGCCAGCATCCTAGCGGGAGGCTCCGGGCACGGGGAGCTGTTTTTT. It encodes CASILAGGSGHGELFF.

The CDR3, as DNA: TGTGCCAGCAGCGTAAGGGGTTGGAGCTCCTACAATGAGCAGTTCTTC. It specifies CASSVRGWSSYNEQFF. The V call is TRBV9, the J call TRBJ2-1; weak D call: TRBD1 (5 bases). V was pared by 1 base and J by 0 bases, with 11 bases between. CDR1 SGDLS and CDR2 YYNGEE come from the germline V gene. The CDR3 spans 16 residues.

The J gene is TRBJ2-7, the V gene TRBV20-1; D is perhaps TRBD1 (6 bases). The CDR3 runs 12 residues. Germline CDR1 DFQATT, CDR2 SNEGSKA (reference sequence). Trimming took off 4 bases at V and 4 bases at J, with 11 bases between the two ends. The CDR3 DNA reads as TGCAGTGCTACGCTTACAGGGTACGAGCAGTACTTC. This codes for CSATLTGYEQYF.

This clonotype came up many times. CDR3: CASSLEIGRFNGAFF. The CDR3 region has the DNA TGTGCCAGCAGCTTAGAAATCGGCCGATTCAACGGGGCTTTCTTT. This chain connects TRBV7-2 to TRBJ1-1; D is undetermined. Germline assignment: CDR1 SGHTA and CDR2 FQGNSA. The CDR3 loop spans 15 amino acids. Deletions cut 1 base from V and 11 bases from J, with 20 bases between.

The chain has TRBV6-5 and TRBJ2-7; possible D gene TRBD2, 6 bases. V was trimmed by 0 bases and J by 8 bases, leaving 11 bases between them. The CDR3 runs 13 residues. The germline V gene has CDR1 MNHEY and CDR2 SVGAGI. As DNA, the CDR3 is TGTGCCAGCAGTTACTCGCCTAGCGAACAGCAGTACTTC. Its translation is CASSYSPSEQQYF.

The chain employs TRBV6-2 or TRBV6-3 and TRBJ2-1; 7 bases line up with TRBD2. The CDR3 contains 16 residues. Trimming removed 4 bases from V and 2 bases from J; junction bases left unmatched: 8. CDR1 is MNHEY and CDR2 is SVGEGT in the germline V gene. CDR3 DNA sequence: TGTGCCAGCAGTTCCTTGCGGGAGCCCCCCTACAATGAGCAGTTCTTC. Protein sequence: CASSSLREPPYNEQFF.

This chain connects TRBV6-1 to TRBJ2-2; 7 bases are shared with TRBD1. The CDR3 has 14 amino acids. Losses at the gene ends were 5 bases for V and 6 bases for J; bases not matched to a gene: 6. CDR1 is MNHNS and CDR2 is SASEGT in the germline V gene. As DNA, the CDR3 is TGTGCCAGCAGTCGACAGGGTAGCTCCGGGGAGCTGTTTTTT. It encodes CASSRQGSSGELFF.

This clonotype was counted between two and nine times. The chain uses TRBV11-2 and TRBJ2-7; D is uncertain. The CDR3 contains 13 residues. Trimming removed 4 bases at V and 1 base at J, with 8 bases between. Germline lookup yields CDR1 SGHAT and CDR2 FQNNGV. The CDR3 is CASSSLSSYEQYF. CDR3 in DNA: TGTGCCAGCAGCTCCCTATCTTCCTACGAGCAGTACTTC.

This clonotype was observed a few times. The chain has TRBV6-5 and TRBJ2-7; tentatively, D is TRBD1 (5 bases). V shed 2 bases and J shed 0 bases, with 23 bases lying between them. CDR3 length: 19 amino acids. Germline CDR1 is MNHEY and CDR2 is SVGAGI. Written as DNA, the CDR3 is TGTGCCAGCAGTTACGGGCGTAATGCAAACAGGTTTTTCTCCTACGAGCAGTACTTC. It translates to CASSYGRNANRFFSYEQYF.

The chain employs TRBV12-3 or TRBV12-4 and TRBJ2-7; 8 nucleotides agree with TRBD2. The length of the CDR3 is 14 residues. Losses at the gene ends were 2 bases for V and 2 bases for J; bases not matched to a gene: 2. The chain's CDR3 is CASSLRGLAYEQYF. The CDR3 nucleotides read TGTGCCAGCAGTTTAAGGGGACTAGCCTACGAGCAGTACTTC.

The chain recombines TRBV6-5 with TRBJ2-5; 7 bases line up with TRBD2. V shed 0 bases, J shed 2 bases, and the junction held 6 bases outside the gene matches. CDR3 length: 16 amino acids. The germline gives CDR1 MNHEY, CDR2 SVGAGI. Written as DNA, the CDR3 is TGTGCCAGCAGTTACTCTTTCAGGGAGGGGCAAGAGACCCAGTACTTC. Translated: CASSYSFREGQETQYF.

This CDR3 reads CASSLSAGGGDTQYF. The CDR3 DNA reads TGCGCCAGCAGCTTATCGGCAGGGGGAGGAGATACGCAGTATTTT. The chain employs TRBV5-1 and TRBJ2-3; D may be TRBD1 (7 bases). V dropped 2 bases and J dropped 5 bases, with 15 bases sitting between them. From germline, CDR1 is SGHRS and CDR2 YFSETQ. The CDR3 is made up of 15 amino acids.

This sequence joins TRBV7-9 and TRBJ2-1; TRBD1 aligns across 7 bases. Trimming at V came to 4 bases and at J to 8 bases, leaving 5 bases not matched to a gene. The CDR3 runs 13 residues. The germline gives CDR1 SEHNR, CDR2 FQNEAQ (reference sequence). The DNA of the CDR3 is TGTGCCAGCAGCTCAAATACAGGGGATGAGCAGTTCTTC. This gives the protein CASSSNTGDEQFF.

The rearrangement joins TRBV7-2 to TRBJ2-1; D is perhaps TRBD1 (5 bases). CDR3 length: 16 amino acids. CDR1 SGHTA and CDR2 FQGNSA come from the germline V gene. Trimming shortened V by 6 bases and J by 3 bases, and 18 bases separated the two germline ends. The CDR3 sequence is CASRGVGQGNYNEQFF. The CDR3 DNA follows: TGTGCCAGCAGGGGTGTGGGGCAGGGTAACTACAATGAGCAGTTCTTC. Full variable domain (outside the CDR3, taken from reference TRBV7-2 and TRBJ2-1): GAGVSQSPSNKVTEKGKDVELRCDPISGHTALYWYRQSLGQGLEFLIYFQGNSAPDKSGLPSDRFSAERTGGSVSTLTIQRTQQEDSAVYLCASRGVGQGNYNEQFFGPGTRLTVL.

This clonotype was detected a few times. The V call is TRBV3-1, the J call TRBJ2-7, with 8 bases aligning to TRBD1. Germline-derived CDR1 and CDR2 are LGHDT and YNNKEL (reference sequence). V lost 2 bases, J lost 6 bases, and 6 bases stayed unmatched. This CDR3 spans 14 amino acids. DNA for the CDR3: TGTGCCAGCAGCCAATCCCCAGGGGGCGCCGAGCAGTACTTC. The encoded protein is CASSQSPGGAEQYF.

The chain has TRBV10-3 and TRBJ2-7; D may be TRBD2 (6 bases). The V gene's germline CDR1 is ENHRY and CDR2 SYGVKD. Trimming pared 6 bases from V and 0 bases from J, leaving 15 bases between. CDR3 length: 15 amino acids. CDR3 in amino acids: CAISPGAVGSYEQYF. CDR3 sequence (DNA): TGTGCCATCAGCCCGGGAGCGGTGGGCTCCTACGAGCAGTACTTC.

This clonotype was picked up a small number of times. CDR3 bases: TGTGCCAGCAGCTTCCAAGCGAACACAGATACGCAGTATTTT. It specifies CASSFQANTDTQYF. The V and J genes are TRBV7-8 and TRBJ2-3; no firm D call. This CDR3 region has 14 residues. CDR1 SGHVS and CDR2 FQNEAQ come from the germline V gene. The V and J ends lost 3 bases and 2 bases respectively, with 9 bases between them. Using reference TRBV7-8 and TRBJ2-3 for the parts outside the CDR3, the full variable domain is GAGVSQSPRYKVAKRGQDVALRCDPISGHVSLFWYQQALGQGPEFLTYFQNEAQLDKSGLPSDRFFAERPEGSVSTLKIQRTQQEDSAVYLCASSFQANTDTQYFGPGTRLTVL.

The CDR3 reads CSARVAGGPPATQYF. The DNA for the CDR3 is TGCAGTGCTAGAGTGGCCGGGGGGCCCCCAGCGACCCAGTACTTC. The chain has TRBV20-1 and TRBJ2-5; D perhaps matches TRBD2 (7 bases). Trimming removed 1 base at V and 7 bases at J, with 19 bases between. Per the germline V gene, CDR1 is DFQATT and CDR2 is SNEGSKA (reference sequence). This CDR3 spans 15 amino acids.

This clonotype was detected a few times. The chain combines TRBV2 with TRBJ1-2; D may be TRBD1 (5 bases). CDR1 is SNHLY, CDR2 FYNNEI, per germline. This CDR3 is built from 12 residues. Trimming shortened V by 8 bases and J by 6 bases, and 13 bases separated the two germline ends. Here the CDR3 DNA reads TGTGCCAGCGGACATGCGGAGGATGGCTACACCTTC. It yields the protein CASGHAEDGYTF.

This chain's CDR3 is CASSVGQGRSYNSPLHF. The DNA for the CDR3 is TGTGCCAGCAGCGTAGGACAGGGGAGGTCCTATAATTCACCCCTCCACTTT. This chain links TRBV9 with TRBJ1-6, with TRBD1 identical over 8 bases. The trim removed 0 bases at V and 1 base at J, leaving 3 bases unmatched. The CDR3 loop spans 17 amino acids. Germline assignment: CDR1 SGDLS and CDR2 YYNGEE.

In its sample, this clonotype was seen a few times. J is TRBJ2-7 and V is TRBV9; 7 bases agree with TRBD2. Germline V CDR1 and CDR2: SGDLS, YYNGEE. V lost 4 bases and J lost 2; bases outside the gene matches: 6. The CDR3 covers 14 residues. The CDR3 DNA sequence: TGTGCCAGCAGCCCTCAGCGGGGCGCCTACGAGCAGTACTTC. It is translated as CASSPQRGAYEQYF.

In this sample, this clonotype turned up a few times. The rearrangement uses TRBV29-1 and TRBJ1-1; maybe TRBD1 (5 bases). Germline V gene data show CDR1 as SQVTM and CDR2 as ANQGSEA. The CDR3 extends over 14 amino acids. V was trimmed by 6 bases and J by 1 base, leaving 15 bases between them. The CDR3 reads CSVSRQMANTEAFF. CDR3 DNA sequence: TGCAGCGTATCTAGACAGATGGCGAACACTGAAGCTTTCTTT.